Below, 25 T cell receptor beta chains from the same sample are listed, as sequenced in a study of shared clonotypes between healthy human individuals. Here immunoSEQ multiplex PCR was the method, and the copy in TCRdb shows in-frame clones only, minus some. The sample carries just over 95,000 clones, around 67% recorded once. Sequencing used memory CD8+ T cells sorted from blood. The subset here: CD45RO+ cells pooled with CCR7-negative TemRA cells. All receptors derive from a young man in good health.

The rearrangement joins TRBV9 to TRBJ2-7, with 10 bases fitting TRBD2. Trimming at V came to 7 bases and at J to 3 bases, leaving 4 bases not matched to a gene. CDR1 is SGDLS and CDR2 is YYNGEE in the germline V gene. The CDR3 loop spans 13 amino acids. The CDR3 here is CASASGSSYEQYF. CDR3 DNA sequence: TGTGCCAGCGCTAGCGGGAGCAGCTACGAGCAGTACTTC.

The chain is built from TRBV29-1 and TRBJ2-6; 10 nucleotides agree with TRBD1. There are 18 residues in the CDR3. In germline, CDR1 is SQVTM, CDR2 ANQGSEA. The J segment lost 0 bases and the V segment lost 4 bases, leaving 9 bases of the junction unmatched. The CDR3 DNA follows: TGCAGCGTTGGGCCCAGGACAGGGGGAACCTCTGGGGCCAACGTCCTGACTTTC. This translates into CSVGPRTGGTSGANVLTF.

This chain links TRBV4-3 with TRBJ1-4; TRBD1 might be the D (6 bases). The CDR3 spans 15 residues. Per the germline V gene, CDR1 is LGHNA and CDR2 is YSLEER. Trimming cost V 0 bases and J 8 bases, with 13 bases left between them. The CDR3 nucleotides are TGCGCCAGCAGCCAAGAGAGACAGGACGGGGAAAAACTGTTTTTT. It translates to CASSQERQDGEKLFF.

This chain joins TRBV27 and TRBJ1-5; no firm D call. Deletions cut 4 bases from V and 7 bases from J, with 14 bases between. This CDR3 has 14 residues. Germline lookup yields CDR1 MNHEY and CDR2 SMNVEV (reference sequence). In DNA form, the CDR3 reads TGTGCCAGCAGTTCCGGGCCCCTGGGGCAGCCCCAGCATTTT. It yields the protein CASSSGPLGQPQHF.

This clone was observed a handful of times. The gene calls are TRBV29-1 and TRBJ2-6; D gene unclear. Trimming stripped 6 bases from V and 0 bases from J, with 12 bases between. Germline V lookup: CDR1 SQVTM, CDR2 ANQGSEA. CDR3 length equals 15 residues. Written as DNA, the CDR3 is TGCAGCGTGGCAGAAGCCCCCTCTGGGGCCAACGTCCTGACTTTC. This gives the protein CSVAEAPSGANVLTF.

This clone was seen a handful of times. This sequence joins TRBV6-5 and TRBJ2-1; D uncertain. V was pared by 2 bases and J by 7 bases, with 9 bases between. The CDR3 runs to 13 residues. The germline V gene encodes CDR1 MNHEY and CDR2 SVGAGI. The CDR3 here is CASSYTQGNEQFF. CDR3 DNA: TGTGCCAGCAGTTACACACAAGGGAATGAGCAGTTCTTC.

The chain joins TRBV4-1 to TRBJ2-7, with a weak D call TRBD2 (6 bases). There are 18 residues in the CDR3. Trimming shortened V by 4 bases and J by 6 bases, and 28 bases separated the two germline ends. Per the germline V gene, CDR1 is MGHRA and CDR2 is YSYEKL. Written as DNA, the CDR3 is TGCGCCAGCAGCCTCCGCGGGGCCCCCCAGGGCTTAGGCTCCGAGCAGTACTTC. This sequence encodes CASSLRGAPQGLGSEQYF.

This clone was recorded a few times. V is TRBV2 and J is TRBJ2-2; maybe TRBD1 (6 bases). This CDR3 has 15 amino acids. Germline V gives CDR1 SNHLY, CDR2 FYNNEI. V lost 1 base to trimming and J lost 4 bases, with 10 bases between them. CDR3 amino acids: CASSEGQGFTGELFF. The CDR3 nucleotides are TGTGCCAGCAGTGAAGGCCAGGGGTTCACCGGGGAGCTGTTTTTT.

The chain couples TRBV9 to TRBJ1-1; no clear D. The CDR3 contains 12 residues. Per the germline V gene, CDR1 is SGDLS and CDR2 is YYNGEE. Trimming took off 7 bases at V and 7 bases at J, with 14 bases between the two ends. The CDR3 is CASGRPSDEAFF. CDR3 DNA: TGTGCCAGCGGAAGACCGTCGGATGAAGCTTTCTTT.

The CDR3 sequence: CASRKTAMTGELFF. The CDR3 DNA reads as TGTGCCAGCAGAAAGACGGCTATGACCGGGGAGCTGTTTTTT. This chain uses TRBV5-6 with TRBJ2-2, with D unclear. V lost 5 bases to trimming and J lost 5 bases, with 13 bases between them. Germline CDR1 reads SGHDT; CDR2 reads YYEEEE. The CDR3 consists of 14 residues.

CDR3 DNA sequence: TGTGCCAGCAGCTTAATGTCAGGGGGCCTGTACAATGAGCAGTTCTTC. Encoded protein: CASSLMSGGLYNEQFF. The chain links TRBV7-8 to TRBJ2-1, with 8 bases aligning to TRBD1. This CDR3 is 16 amino acids long. Germline CDR1 is SGHVS and CDR2 is FQNEAQ. V shed 2 bases, J shed 4 bases, and the junction held 7 bases outside the gene matches.

The chain has TRBV27 and TRBJ2-1, with D perhaps TRBD2 (6 bases). The CDR3 contains 15 residues. Germline CDR1 is MNHEY and CDR2 is SMNVEV (reference sequence). The V end lost 6 bases, the J end lost 8 bases, and 20 bases lay between the germline ends. The CDR3 protein is CASSLTLEGDYEQFF. Here the CDR3 DNA reads TGTGCCAGCAGCCTTACCTTGGAGGGCGACTATGAGCAGTTCTTC.

There are many counts of this clone. The chain combines TRBV4-2 with TRBJ1-1; the D is unclear. V was shortened by 0 bases and J by 1 base, with 6 bases between the two germline ends. The CDR3 loop spans 14 amino acids. The germline gives CDR1 LGHNA, CDR2 YNFKEQ. The DNA of the CDR3 is TGTGCCAGCAGCCAAGATCTAGAGAACACTGAAGCTTTCTTT. This sequence encodes CASSQDLENTEAFF.

The chain carries TRBV9 and TRBJ1-2; D not certain. Germline V lookup: CDR1 SGDLS, CDR2 YYNGEE. Deletions cut 4 bases from V and 2 bases from J, with 12 bases between. The CDR3 has 14 residues. CDR3: CASSPGAGNYGYTF. CDR3 sequence (DNA): TGTGCCAGCAGCCCTGGTGCAGGAAACTATGGCTACACCTTC.

The CDR3 region is CASSLGPHSYEQYF. CDR3 nucleotide sequence: TGTGCCAGCAGCTTAGGACCGCACTCCTACGAGCAGTACTTC. The chain couples TRBV7-9 to TRBJ2-7; D is ambiguous. Germline lookup yields CDR1 SEHNR and CDR2 FQNEAQ (reference sequence). This CDR3 spans 14 amino acids. Trimming left V 1 base short and J 0 bases short, with 7 bases between.

In its sample, this clone was seen once. The chain has TRBV6-5 and TRBJ2-1, with D perhaps matching TRBD1 (8 bases). The CDR3 consists of 14 residues. Deletions cut 5 bases from V and 7 bases from J, with 15 bases between. Germline CDR1 and CDR2: MNHEY and SVGAGI. The CDR3 here is CASSQPQGGNEQFF. Written as DNA, the CDR3 is TGTGCCAGCAGTCAGCCACAGGGGGGGAATGAGCAGTTCTTC.

The rearrangement links TRBV27 to TRBJ1-2, with D maybe TRBD1 (5 bases). The ends were cut back, 3 bases at V and 7 bases at J, with 15 bases in the middle. Germline CDR1 and CDR2: MNHEY and SMNVEV (reference sequence). This CDR3 is 14 amino acids long. CDR3 loop: CASSFRERGGGYTF. As DNA, the CDR3 is TGTGCCAGCAGTTTCAGGGAACGGGGCGGTGGCTACACCTTC.

This chain uses TRBV9 with TRBJ2-1; 10 bases are a match to TRBD2. Germline values: CDR1 SGDLS, CDR2 YYNGEE. The CDR3 contains 15 residues. With V trimmed by 2 bases and J by 8 bases, 7 bases remained unmatched. This CDR3 reads CASSVWGTSVDEQFF. As DNA, the CDR3 is TGTGCCAGCAGCGTCTGGGGGACTAGCGTCGATGAGCAGTTCTTC.

This chain uses TRBV27 with TRBJ2-1, with 7 bases identical to TRBD2. Germline-derived CDR1 and CDR2 are MNHEY and SMNVEV (reference sequence). V lost 2 bases and J lost 5; bases outside the gene matches: 0. This CDR3 has 13 residues. The CDR3 region is CASSLLADNEQFF. Here the CDR3 DNA reads TGTGCCAGCAGTTTACTAGCGGACAATGAGCAGTTCTTC.

The chain links TRBV30 to TRBJ1-2; TRBD1 is a possible D gene (5 bases). CDR3 length equals 13 residues. Looked up from germline, CDR1 is GTSNPN and CDR2 is SVGIG (reference sequence). V lost 1 base and J 4 bases, leaving 10 bases between the germline ends. This CDR3 is CAWSEEGPYGYTF. As DNA, the CDR3 is TGTGCCTGGAGTGAGGAGGGGCCCTATGGCTACACCTTC. Variable domain in full (rest from reference TRBV30 and TRBJ1-2): SQTIHQWPATLVQPVGSPLSLECTVEGTSNPNLYWYRQAAGRGLQLLFYSVGIGQISSEVPQNLSASRPQDRQFILSSKKLLLSDSGFYLCAWSEEGPYGYTFGSGTRLTVV.

CDR3 coding DNA: TGTGCCAGCAGCTTGGGACAGCAGTACGAGCAGTACTTC. Protein: CASSLGQQYEQYF. The J gene is TRBJ2-7, the V gene TRBV7-3, with TRBD1 matching over 7 bases. V lost 3 bases, J lost 4 bases, and 3 bases stayed unmatched. Germline CDR1 reads SGHTA; CDR2 reads FQGTGA. The CDR3 loop spans 13 amino acids. Drawing the rest from reference TRBV7-3 and TRBJ2-7, the complete variable domain is GAGVSQTPSNKVTEKGKYVELRCDPISGHTALYWYRQSLGQGPEFLIYFQGTGAADDSGLPNDRFFAVRPEGSVSTLKIQRTERGDSAVYLCASSLGQQYEQYFGPGTRLTVT.

This clone appeared a few times. The CDR3 loop is CASRQTGFLNAFF. In DNA, the CDR3 is TGTGCCAGCAGACAAACAGGGTTCTTGAACGCTTTCTTT. This chain links TRBV5-6 with TRBJ1-1; a weak D match, TRBD1 (6 bases). Germline V gene lookup returns CDR1 SGHDT and CDR2 YYEEEE. This CDR3 spans 13 amino acids. V lost 5 bases, J lost 11 bases, and 19 bases lay in between.

The rearrangement joins TRBV25-1 to TRBJ2-3; D is unresolved. The germline gives CDR1 MGHDK, CDR2 SYGVNS. The V gene lost 2 bases and the J gene lost 0 bases, with 12 bases spanning the gap. This CDR3 contains 16 residues. The CDR3 protein is CASSELSPSSTDTQYF. The DNA for the CDR3 is TGTGCCAGCAGTGAACTATCTCCAAGCAGCACAGATACGCAGTATTTT.

This sequence joins TRBV28 and TRBJ2-1; D may match TRBD1 or TRBD2 (5 bases each). V was pared by 6 bases and J by 1 base, with 16 bases between. Germline V gives CDR1 MDHEN, CDR2 SYDVKM. This CDR3 has 16 amino acids. The CDR3 DNA is TGTGCCAGCAGGGCCGGGACGGATCTTTCCTACAATGAGCAGTTCTTC. It yields the protein CASRAGTDLSYNEQFF.

This clone came up once. This chain joins TRBV7-9 and TRBJ1-1, with D tentatively TRBD1 (6 bases). The ends were cut back, 4 bases at V and 4 bases at J, with 10 bases in the middle. CDR1 SEHNR and CDR2 FQNEAQ come from the germline V gene (reference sequence). The CDR3 runs to 13 residues. The CDR3 is CASSYRDPTEAFF. The CDR3 coding sequence is TGTGCCAGCAGCTACAGGGATCCCACTGAAGCTTTCTTT.